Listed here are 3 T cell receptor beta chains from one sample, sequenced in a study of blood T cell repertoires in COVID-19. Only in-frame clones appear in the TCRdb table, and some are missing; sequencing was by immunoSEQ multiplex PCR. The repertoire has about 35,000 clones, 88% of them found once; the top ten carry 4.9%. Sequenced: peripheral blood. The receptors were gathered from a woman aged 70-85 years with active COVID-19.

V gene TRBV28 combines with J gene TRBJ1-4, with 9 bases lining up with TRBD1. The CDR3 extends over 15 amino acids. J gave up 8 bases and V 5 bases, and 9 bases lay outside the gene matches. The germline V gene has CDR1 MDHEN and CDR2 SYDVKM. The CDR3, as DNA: TGTGCCAGCAGTGCTCCGGGACAGGGCGGCGAAAAACTGTTTTTT. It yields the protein CASSAPGQGGEKLFF.

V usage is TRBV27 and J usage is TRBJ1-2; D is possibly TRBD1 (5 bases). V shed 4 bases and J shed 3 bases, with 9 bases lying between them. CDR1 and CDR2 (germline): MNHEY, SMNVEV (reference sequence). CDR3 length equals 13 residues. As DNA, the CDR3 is TGTGCCAGCAGTTACGGGGGGTACTATGGCTACACCTTC. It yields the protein CASSYGGYYGYTF.

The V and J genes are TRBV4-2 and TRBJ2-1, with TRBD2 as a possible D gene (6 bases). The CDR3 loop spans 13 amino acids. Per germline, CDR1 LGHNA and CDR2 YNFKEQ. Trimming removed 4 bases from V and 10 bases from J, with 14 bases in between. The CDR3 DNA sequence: TGTGCCAGCAGCCCCGGGGCAGCGGGCGAGCAGTTCTTC. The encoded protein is CASSPGAAGEQFF.